Shown below are 22 T cell receptor beta chains from a single sample sequenced in a study of blood T cell repertoires in COVID-19. TCRdb's copy holds only in-frame clones and misses some; the assay was immunoSEQ multiplex PCR. Counted here are about 400,000 clones, less than 90% occurring once; the ten biggest clones make up approximately 3%. The sample was PBMCs or T cells enriched from blood (not recorded which). These receptors originate from a woman younger than 45 who had recovered from COVID-19.

The rearrangement links TRBV18 to TRBJ1-5; perhaps TRBD1 as D (6 bases). The length of the CDR3 is 15 residues. Germline V lookup: CDR1 KGHSH, CDR2 LQKENI. The V end was cut by 2 bases, the J end by 3 bases, with 11 bases between. CDR3 region: CASSPGGEVNQPQHF. The CDR3 nucleotides are TGTGCCAGCTCACCAGGGGGCGAAGTCAATCAGCCCCAGCATTTT.

The chain links TRBV18 to TRBJ2-7; unclear D gene. The CDR3 has 14 residues. Trimming pared 4 bases from V and 0 bases from J, leaving 10 bases between. Germline V lookup: CDR1 KGHSH, CDR2 LQKENI. The CDR3: CASSLVPSSYEQYF. The DNA for the CDR3 is TGTGCCAGCTCACTAGTCCCTAGCTCCTACGAGCAGTACTTC.

This chain connects TRBV5-1 to TRBJ1-1; TRBD1 agrees at 7 bases. J was trimmed by 2 bases and V by 8 bases; bases with no gene match: 9. The CDR3 is made up of 14 amino acids. Germline CDR1 is SGHRS and CDR2 is YFSETQ. CDR3 in amino acids: CASTEGAGNTEAFF. CDR3 nucleotide sequence: TGCGCCAGTACGGAGGGGGCTGGTAACACTGAAGCTTTCTTT.

This clone was seen a single time. V usage is TRBV7-3 and J usage is TRBJ2-2; 7 positions match TRBD1. In germline, CDR1 is SGHTA, CDR2 FQGTGA. The CDR3 length is 15 residues. Unmatched junction bases numbered 4, after V lost 6 bases and J lost 0 bases. Written as DNA, the CDR3 is TGTGCCAGCAGTCAGGGGGACGCGAACACCGGGGAGCTGTTTTTT. Its translation: CASSQGDANTGELFF.

This chain links TRBV27 with TRBJ1-2; maybe TRBD1 (5 bases). The CDR3 has 16 amino acids. V gave up 0 bases and J gave up 0 bases, with 11 bases separating them. Germline loops: CDR1 MNHEY, CDR2 SMNVEV (reference sequence). The CDR3 coding sequence is TGTGCCAGCAGTTTATCGTCCAGGGAAGCTAACTATGGCTACACCTTC. This encodes CASSLSSREANYGYTF.

The chain links TRBV3-1 (or the pseudogene TRBV3-2) to TRBJ2-4; D uncertain. Germline assignment: CDR1 LGHDT and CDR2 YNNKEL (reference sequence). V shed 2 bases and J shed 5 bases, with 4 bases lying between them. This CDR3 contains 12 residues. The CDR3 DNA follows: TGTGCCAGCAGCCAATCAGAAAACATTCAGTACTTC. Translating gives CASSQSENIQYF.

The sample holds one count of this clone. One end of the junction fails to match germline, which may point to a read error. The chain employs TRBV19 and TRBJ2-1; 13 nucleotides agree with TRBD2. Germline loops: CDR1 LNHDA, CDR2 SQIVND (reference sequence). This CDR3 is built from 14 residues. The CDR3 loop reads CASKLAGGYTEQFF. CDR3 DNA: TGTGCCAGTAAACTAGCGGGGGGGTACACTGAGCAGTTCTTC.

This chain joins TRBV11-2 and TRBJ2-7; tentative D call: TRBD2 (6 bases). Trimming removed 3 bases at V and 6 bases at J, with 15 bases between. CDR1 is SGHAT, CDR2 FQNNGV, per germline. This CDR3 has 14 amino acids. CDR3 DNA sequence: TGTGCCAGCAGCTTGGCACTAGCTGTCCCCGAGCAGTACTTC. Amino acid sequence: CASSLALAVPEQYF.

The chain employs TRBV9 and TRBJ2-7; weak D call: TRBD1 (6 bases). The CDR3 covers 16 residues. The germline gives CDR1 SGDLS, CDR2 YYNGEE. Trimming removed 4 bases at V and 3 bases at J, with 20 bases between. CDR3 bases: TGTGCCAGCAGCCCCCTCTCCGGGACAACCAACTACGAGCAGTACTTC. It encodes CASSPLSGTTNYEQYF.

The chain has TRBV6-1 and TRBJ2-3, with 7 bases matching TRBD1. The CDR3 runs to 16 residues. Germline CDR1 and CDR2: MNHNS and SASEGT. The ends lost 4 bases at V and 8 bases at J; junction bases unmatched: 15. The chain's CDR3 is CASSAIGSIQGSTQYF. In nucleotides, the CDR3 is TGTGCCAGCAGTGCAATTGGGTCCATACAGGGGTCTACGCAGTATTTT.

The chain employs TRBV3-1 (or the pseudogene TRBV3-2) and TRBJ2-7, with D unresolved. The CDR3 covers 16 residues. In germline, CDR1 is LGHDT, CDR2 YNNKEL (reference sequence). V was pared by 1 base and J by 0 bases, with 13 bases between. Here the CDR3 DNA reads TGTGCCAGCAGCCAAGTGGTCAACTTCCCCTCCTACGAGCAGTACTTC. Translation gives CASSQVVNFPSYEQYF.

The V and J genes are TRBV5-4 and TRBJ1-2, with unresolved D. V dropped 0 bases and J dropped 8 bases, with 8 bases sitting between them. Germline V gene sequence: CDR1 SGHNT, CDR2 YYREEE (reference sequence). This CDR3 contains 12 residues. Written as DNA, the CDR3 is TGTGCCAGCAGCTTGGAAAGCCGCGGCTACACCTTC. Translation gives CASSLESRGYTF.

The chain recombines TRBV5-1 with TRBJ2-5; possible D gene TRBD2, 5 bases. The germline V gene encodes CDR1 SGHRS and CDR2 YFSETQ. The CDR3 has 13 amino acids. Trimming left V 1 base short and J 4 bases short, with 8 bases between. The CDR3 DNA sequence: TGCGCCAGCAGCTTGAGGGCGGGAGAGACCCAGTACTTC. Translation gives CASSLRAGETQYF.

This chain links TRBV7-8 with TRBJ2-2; TRBD1 is a possible D gene (6 bases). CDR1 SGHVS and CDR2 FQNEAQ come from the germline V gene. V lost 2 bases to trimming and J lost 8 bases, with 9 bases between them. CDR3 length equals 13 residues. As DNA, the CDR3 is TGTGCCAGCAGCTTAAACAGGGAAGGGGAGCTGTTTTTT. This encodes CASSLNREGELFF.

The chain combines TRBV7-8 with TRBJ2-7; D is perhaps TRBD1 (6 bases). Germline lookup yields CDR1 SGHVS and CDR2 FQNEAQ. The germline V and J ends were trimmed by 3 bases and 3 bases, with 15 bases remaining between them. The CDR3 runs to 15 residues. In DNA form, the CDR3 reads TGTGCCAGCAGCTTGACCTCCGGACAGAACTACGAGCAGTACTTC. Protein: CASSLTSGQNYEQYF.

This clone is a singleton in its sample. The chain joins TRBV28 to TRBJ1-5, with a possible D match to TRBD1 (6 bases). The germline V gene encodes CDR1 MDHEN and CDR2 SYDVKM. The CDR3 extends over 15 amino acids. V shed 5 bases and J shed 2 bases, with 13 bases lying between them. The CDR3 loop reads CASSAGTLGNQPQHF. CDR3 DNA sequence: TGTGCCAGCAGTGCCGGGACATTGGGCAATCAGCCCCAGCATTTT.

The rearrangement uses TRBV11-2 and TRBJ2-3; maybe TRBD2 (7 bases). This CDR3 region has 16 residues. V was pared by 3 bases and J by 3 bases, with 16 bases between. Germline CDR1 reads SGHAT; CDR2 reads FQNNGV. The CDR3 bases are TGTGCCAGCAGCTTCAGGGGCGGGGGCGAAACAGATACGCAGTATTTT. Translated, it gives CASSFRGGGETDTQYF.

The chain employs TRBV4-1 and TRBJ2-3; TRBD1 agrees at 10 bases. V lost 1 base to trimming and J lost 5 bases; unmatched junction nucleotides: 9. CDR1 MGHRA and CDR2 YSYEKL come from the germline V gene. This CDR3 is 17 amino acids long. The CDR3 loop is CASSQVRQGAGGDTQYF. The CDR3 coding sequence is TGCGCCAGCAGCCAAGTTCGACAGGGGGCTGGAGGAGATACGCAGTATTTT.

This clone has only one observation. The rearrangement uses TRBV5-1 and TRBJ2-7, with D hard to call. Trimming pared 1 base from V and 0 bases from J, leaving 8 bases between. CDR1 and CDR2 (germline): SGHRS, YFSETQ. This CDR3 spans 14 amino acids. CDR3 region: CASSLLESSYEQYF. The CDR3 nucleotides read TGCGCCAGCAGCTTGTTGGAGAGCTCCTACGAGCAGTACTTC.

The chain is built from TRBV5-8 and TRBJ1-1; no reliable D call. The CDR3 extends over 12 amino acids. Trimming removed 4 bases at V and 6 bases at J, with 10 bases between. CDR1 SGHTS and CDR2 YDEGEE come from the germline V gene. The chain's CDR3 is CASSPYFSEAFF. The CDR3 DNA sequence: TGTGCCAGCAGCCCCTATTTCTCTGAAGCTTTCTTT.

The chain couples TRBV15 to TRBJ1-5; D might be TRBD1 (5 bases). This CDR3 comprises 16 residues. CDR1 and CDR2 from the germline V gene are LNHNV and YYDKDF (reference sequence). Deletions cut 1 base from V and 2 bases from J, with 12 bases between. For the CDR3, the DNA is TGTGCCACCAGCAGAGGGCGGGGGTCTGGCAATCAGCCCCAGCATTTT. As protein: CATSRGRGSGNQPQHF.

J is TRBJ1-5 and V is TRBV28; the D gene is possibly TRBD1 (6 bases). Germline V gene lookup returns CDR1 MDHEN and CDR2 SYDVKM. Trimming pared 5 bases from V and 3 bases from J, leaving 14 bases between. The CDR3 length is 15 residues. For the CDR3, the DNA is TGTGCCAGCAGTCCCACAGGGTTTACCAATCAGCCCCAGCATTTT. Amino acid sequence: CASSPTGFTNQPQHF. The variable domain in full, with the rest retrieved from reference TRBV28 and TRBJ1-5, is DVKVTQSSRYLVKRTGEKVFLECVQDMDHENMFWYRQDPGLGLRLIYFSYDVKMKEKGDIPEGYSVSREKKERFSLILESASTNQTSMYLCASSPTGFTNQPQHFGDGTRLSIL.